These T cell receptor beta chains were read from a single sample in a study of memory CD4+ T cells and cytomegalovirus serostatus. Libraries were prepared by immunoSEQ multiplex PCR; TCRdb keeps only in-frame clonotypes and omits some of them. In the table there are 55,000 or so clones, about four fifths of which are singletons. The sample comprised memory CD4+ T cells from blood. The receptors shown here come from an adult in good health and CMV-seropositive. Each CDR3 is given with its conserved first and last residue. A D gene is named only where the DNA matches it firmly. Clone sizes are given selectively: once, few, many, or a class where the clone is expanded.

V	D	J	length	size	CDR3	DNA
TRBV7-9	-	TRBJ1-1	15	-	CASSLSHTGKAEAFF	TGTGCCAGCAGCTTATCACACACAGGGAAGGCTGAAGCTTTCTTT
TRBV27	-	TRBJ2-2	14	once	CASSSGEYTGELFF	TGTGCCAGCAGTTCGGGGGAGTACACCGGGGAGCTGTTTTTT
TRBV18	TRBD2	TRBJ2-5	16	-	CASSPRGLAGAETQYF	TGTGCCAGCTCACCACGTGGGCTAGCGGGAGCAGAGACCCAGTACTTC
TRBV18	-	TRBJ2-7	12	-	CASSPLEGEQYF	TGTGCCAGCTCACCTCTTGAGGGGGAGCAGTACTTC
TRBV5-5	TRBD1	TRBJ2-7	13	-	CASSYDRAQEQYF	TGTGCCAGCAGCTACGACAGGGCTCAAGAGCAGTACTTC
TRBV7-9	TRBD1	TRBJ2-5	15	-	CASSLGGQSQETQYF	TGTGCCAGCAGCTTAGGGGGACAGTCCCAAGAGACCCAGTACTTC
TRBV4-2	TRBD1	TRBJ1-3	16	-	CASSQVGTGVGNTIYF	TGTGCCAGCAGCCAAGTCGGGACAGGGGTGGGAAACACCATATATTTT
TRBV6-1	-	TRBJ2-4	11	once	CASGRGHIQYF	TGTGCCAGCGGTCGGGGGCACATTCAGTACTTC
TRBV5-1	TRBD2	TRBJ2-1	14	-	CASSFSGSTDEQFF	TGCGCCAGCAGCTTTAGCGGGAGTACCGATGAGCAGTTCTTC
TRBV28	-	TRBJ1-4	15	few	CAINGGFGTNEKLFF	TGTGCCATCAACGGAGGGTTTGGGACTAATGAAAAACTGTTTTTT
TRBV7-2	TRBD1	TRBJ2-3	15	-	CASSLRAQGPDTQYF	TGTGCCAGCAGCTTACGGGCACAGGGGCCAGATACGCAGTATTTT
TRBV7-3	TRBD1	TRBJ2-7	15	-	CASSSEGQGHYEQYF	TGTGCCAGCAGCTCAGAAGGACAGGGACACTACGAGCAGTACTTC
TRBV4-2	TRBD1	TRBJ2-1	17	few	CASSQGRGSSSYNEQFF	TGTGCCAGCAGCCAAGGCAGGGGGTCGAGCTCCTACAATGAGCAGTTCTTC
TRBV28	-	TRBJ2-1	10	-	CASGALVQFF	TGTGCCAGCGGGGCCCTGGTGCAGTTCTTC
TRBV30	-	TRBJ1-5	16	-	CAWSGAEAYSNQPQHF	TGTGCCTGGAGTGGGGCCGAGGCTTATAGCAATCAGCCCCAGCATTTT
TRBV9	-	TRBJ2-3	15	-	CASSPLSGDGDTQYF	TGTGCCAGCAGCCCCCTCTCAGGAGACGGAGATACGCAGTATTTT
TRBV5-4	TRBD2	TRBJ2-7	16	-	CASSLGAGGVSYEQYF	TGTGCCAGCAGCTTGGGGGCGGGAGGCGTTTCCTACGAGCAGTACTTC
TRBV11-2	TRBD1	TRBJ2-7	14	-	CASSLGQGSREQYF	TGTGCCAGCAGCTTGGGACAGGGATCCCGCGAGCAGTACTTC
TRBV19	TRBD2	TRBJ2-5	16	few	CASSISREGLGETQYF	TGTGCCAGTAGTATCTCTAGGGAGGGGCTGGGAGAGACCCAGTACTTC
TRBV6-5	TRBD1	TRBJ1-1	15	-	CASSPGQGSNTEAFF	TGTGCCAGCAGCCCCGGACAGGGCTCGAACACTGAAGCTTTCTTT
TRBV5-4	TRBD2	TRBJ2-1	18	-	CASSSLWSGGISYNEQFF	TGTGCCAGCAGCTCCCTCTGGAGCGGGGGGATCTCCTACAATGAGCAGTTCTTC
TRBV5-6	-	TRBJ1-1	11	-	CASARETEAFF	TGTGCCAGCGCCCGGGAGACTGAAGCTTTCTTT
TRBV2	-	TRBJ2-1	11	-	CASSRREEQFF	TGTGCCAGCAGTCGGCGGGAAGAGCAGTTCTTC
TRBV18	-	TRBJ2-5	13	-	CASSLDLQETQYF	TGTGCCAGCTCACTGGACTTGCAAGAGACCCAGTACTTC
TRBV30	-	TRBJ1-2	12	-	CAWSGQVGGYTF	TGTGCCTGGAGTGGACAGGTTGGAGGCTACACCTTC
TRBV10-3	-	TRBJ2-7	14	once	CAITQQGGTYEQYF	TGTGCCATCACGCAACAGGGTGGGACCTACGAGCAGTACTTC
TRBV28	-	TRBJ2-7	14	-	CASSSVGGRYEQYF	TGTGCCAGCAGTTCGGTCGGGGGTAGATACGAGCAGTACTTC
TRBV30	-	TRBJ1-6	13	few	CAWNPGAGSPLHF	TGTGCCTGGAATCCGGGGGCAGGTTCACCCCTCCACTTT